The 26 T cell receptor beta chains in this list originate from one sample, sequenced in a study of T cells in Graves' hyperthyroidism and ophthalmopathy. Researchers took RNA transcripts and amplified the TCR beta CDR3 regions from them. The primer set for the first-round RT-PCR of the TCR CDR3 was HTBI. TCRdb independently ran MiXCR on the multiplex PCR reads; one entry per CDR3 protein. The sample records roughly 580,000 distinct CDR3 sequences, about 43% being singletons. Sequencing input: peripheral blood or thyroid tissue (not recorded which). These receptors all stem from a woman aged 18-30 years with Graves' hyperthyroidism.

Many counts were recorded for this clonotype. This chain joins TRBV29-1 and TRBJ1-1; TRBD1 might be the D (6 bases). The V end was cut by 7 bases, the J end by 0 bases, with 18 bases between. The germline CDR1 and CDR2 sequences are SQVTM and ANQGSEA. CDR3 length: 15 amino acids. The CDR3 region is CSAGGGADMNTEAFF. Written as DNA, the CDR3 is TGCAGCGCCGGCGGGGGGGCTGACATGAACACTGAAGCTTTCTTT.

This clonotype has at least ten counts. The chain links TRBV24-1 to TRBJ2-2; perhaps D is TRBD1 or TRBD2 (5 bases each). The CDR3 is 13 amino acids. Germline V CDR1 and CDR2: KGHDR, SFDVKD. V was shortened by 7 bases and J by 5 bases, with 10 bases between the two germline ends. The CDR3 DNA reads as TGTGCCACCAGGGGGGTGACGACCGGGGAGCTGTTTTTT. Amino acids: CATRGVTTGELFF.

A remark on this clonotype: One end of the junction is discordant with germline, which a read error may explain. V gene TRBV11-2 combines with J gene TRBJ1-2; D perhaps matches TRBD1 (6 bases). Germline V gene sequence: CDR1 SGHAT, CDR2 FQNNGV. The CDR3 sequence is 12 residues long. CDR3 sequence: CASRRGLMGCTF. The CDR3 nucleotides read TGTGCCAGCAGGAGGGGGTTGATGGGCTGCACCTTC.

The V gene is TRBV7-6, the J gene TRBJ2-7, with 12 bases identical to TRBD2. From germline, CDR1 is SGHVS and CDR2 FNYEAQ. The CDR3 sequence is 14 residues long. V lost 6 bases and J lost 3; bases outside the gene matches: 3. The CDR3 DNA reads TGTGCCAGCAGAAAGACTAGCGGGAGCTACGAGCAGTACTTC. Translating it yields CASRKTSGSYEQYF.

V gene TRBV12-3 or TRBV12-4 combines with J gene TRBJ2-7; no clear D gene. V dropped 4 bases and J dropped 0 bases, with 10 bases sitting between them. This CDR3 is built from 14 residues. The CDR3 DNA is TGTGCCAGCAGTTCTCCGAGGCACTCCTACGAGCAGTACTTC. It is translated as CASSSPRHSYEQYF.

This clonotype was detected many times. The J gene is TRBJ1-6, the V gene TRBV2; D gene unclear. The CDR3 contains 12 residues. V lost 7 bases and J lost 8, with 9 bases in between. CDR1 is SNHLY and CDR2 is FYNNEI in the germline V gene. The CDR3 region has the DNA TGTGCCAGCAAGGACGGTTATTCACCCCTCCACTTT. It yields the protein CASKDGYSPLHF.

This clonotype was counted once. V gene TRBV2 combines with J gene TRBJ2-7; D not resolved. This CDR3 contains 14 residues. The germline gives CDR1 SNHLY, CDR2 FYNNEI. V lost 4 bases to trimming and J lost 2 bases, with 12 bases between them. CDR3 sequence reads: CASSGRESPYEQYF. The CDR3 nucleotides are TGTGCCAGCAGTGGAAGGGAAAGCCCCTACGAGCAGTACTTC.

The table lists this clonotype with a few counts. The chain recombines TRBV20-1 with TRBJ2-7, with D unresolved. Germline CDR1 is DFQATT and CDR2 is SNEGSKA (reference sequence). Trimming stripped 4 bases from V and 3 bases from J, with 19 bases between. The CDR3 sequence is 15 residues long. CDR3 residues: CSATPDLTVYYEQYF. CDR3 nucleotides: TGCAGTGCTACTCCGGACCTTACCGTGTACTACGAGCAGTACTTC.

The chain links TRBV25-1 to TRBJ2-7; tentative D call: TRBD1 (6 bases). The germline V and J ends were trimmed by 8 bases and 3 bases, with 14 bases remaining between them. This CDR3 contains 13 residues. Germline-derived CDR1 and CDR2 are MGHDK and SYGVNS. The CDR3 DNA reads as TGTGCCAGCTCCCAGGGGATAGGCTACGAGCAGTACTTC. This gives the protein CASSQGIGYEQYF.

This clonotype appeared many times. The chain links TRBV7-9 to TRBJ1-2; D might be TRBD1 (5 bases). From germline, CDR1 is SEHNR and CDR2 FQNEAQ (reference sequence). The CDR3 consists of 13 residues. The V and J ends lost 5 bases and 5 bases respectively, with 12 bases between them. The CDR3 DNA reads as TGTGCCAGCAGCCAGGACACCGCGTATGGCTACACCTTC. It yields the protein CASSQDTAYGYTF.

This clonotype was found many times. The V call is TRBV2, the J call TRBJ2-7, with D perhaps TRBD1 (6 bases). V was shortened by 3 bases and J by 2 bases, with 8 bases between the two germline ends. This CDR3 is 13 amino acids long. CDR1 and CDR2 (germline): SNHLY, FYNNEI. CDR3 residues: CASSDRDTYEQYF. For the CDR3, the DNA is TGTGCCAGCAGTGATCGGGACACCTACGAGCAGTACTTC.

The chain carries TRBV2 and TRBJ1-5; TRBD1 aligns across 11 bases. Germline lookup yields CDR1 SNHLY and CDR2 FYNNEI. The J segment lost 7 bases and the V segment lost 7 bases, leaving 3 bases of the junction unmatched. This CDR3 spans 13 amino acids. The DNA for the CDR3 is TGTGCCAGCACCGGGACAGGGGGACAGCCCCAGCATTTT. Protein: CASTGTGGQPQHF.

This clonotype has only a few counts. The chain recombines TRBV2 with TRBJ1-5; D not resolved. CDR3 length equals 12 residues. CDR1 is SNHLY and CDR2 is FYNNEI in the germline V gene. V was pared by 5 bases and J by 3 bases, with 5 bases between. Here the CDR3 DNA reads TGTGCCAGCAGTAACAACAATCAGCCCCAGCATTTT. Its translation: CASSNNNQPQHF. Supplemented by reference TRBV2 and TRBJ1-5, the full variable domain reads EPEVTQTPSHQVTQMGQEVILRCVPISNHLYFYWYRQILGQKVEFLVSFYNNEISEKSEIFDDQFSVERPDGSNFTLKIRSTKLEDSAMYFCASSNNNQPQHFGDGTRLSIL.

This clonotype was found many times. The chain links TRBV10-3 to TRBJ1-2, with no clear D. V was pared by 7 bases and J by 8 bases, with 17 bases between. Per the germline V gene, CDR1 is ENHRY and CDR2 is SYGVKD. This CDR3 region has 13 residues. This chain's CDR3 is CAITPGGPWGYTF. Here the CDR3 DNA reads TGTGCCATCACTCCCGGCGGGCCTTGGGGCTACACCTTC.

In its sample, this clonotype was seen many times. The CDR3 nucleotides are TGTGCCACCAGCCAGGGAGTAAGAGAGACCCAGTACTTC. Translated, it gives CATSQGVRETQYF. The chain has TRBV24-1 and TRBJ2-5; either TRBD1 or TRBD2 may supply D (5 bases each). The V gene lost 7 bases and the J gene lost 4 bases, with 12 bases spanning the gap. Per germline, CDR1 KGHDR and CDR2 SFDVKD. The CDR3 loop spans 13 amino acids.

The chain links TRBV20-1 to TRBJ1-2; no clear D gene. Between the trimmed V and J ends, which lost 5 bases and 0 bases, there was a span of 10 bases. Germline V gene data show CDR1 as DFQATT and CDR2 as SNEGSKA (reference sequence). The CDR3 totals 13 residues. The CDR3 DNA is TGCAGTGCTTCAAGGACGGCTAACTATGGCTACACCTTC. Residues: CSASRTANYGYTF.

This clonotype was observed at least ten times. The CDR3 sequence is CASSVGSRADQPQHF. The CDR3, as DNA: TGTGCCAGCAGCGTAGGCAGCAGAGCGGATCAGCCCCAGCATTTT. The chain uses TRBV9 and TRBJ1-5, with unresolved D. The V end was cut by 0 bases, the J end by 5 bases, with 12 bases between. The CDR3 has 15 amino acids. CDR1 is SGDLS and CDR2 is YYNGEE in the germline V gene.

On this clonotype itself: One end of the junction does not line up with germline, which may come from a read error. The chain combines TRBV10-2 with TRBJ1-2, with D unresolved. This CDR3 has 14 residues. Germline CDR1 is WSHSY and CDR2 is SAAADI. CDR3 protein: CASSPEVSDYGYTF. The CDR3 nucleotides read TGTGCCAGCTCACCTGAGGTGTCGGACTATGGCTACACCTTC.

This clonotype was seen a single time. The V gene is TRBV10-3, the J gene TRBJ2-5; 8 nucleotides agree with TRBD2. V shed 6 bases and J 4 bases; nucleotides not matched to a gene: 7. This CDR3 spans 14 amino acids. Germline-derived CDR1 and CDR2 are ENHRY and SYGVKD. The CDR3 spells CAISAQAGVETQYF. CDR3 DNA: TGTGCCATCAGCGCTCAAGCGGGAGTAGAGACCCAGTACTTC.

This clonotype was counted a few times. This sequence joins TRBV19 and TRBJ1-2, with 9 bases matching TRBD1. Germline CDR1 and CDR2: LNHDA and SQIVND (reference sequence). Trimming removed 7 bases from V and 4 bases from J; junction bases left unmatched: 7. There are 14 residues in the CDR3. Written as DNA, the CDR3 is TGTGCCAGTATCCAGACAGGGGGATTCTATGGCTACACCTTC. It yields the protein CASIQTGGFYGYTF. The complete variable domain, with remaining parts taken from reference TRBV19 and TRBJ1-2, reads DGGITQSPKYLFRKEGQNVTLSCEQNLNHDAMYWYRQDPGQGLRLIYYSQIVNDFQKGDIAEGYSVSREKKESFPLTVTSAQKNPTAFYLCASIQTGGFYGYTFGSGTRLTVV.

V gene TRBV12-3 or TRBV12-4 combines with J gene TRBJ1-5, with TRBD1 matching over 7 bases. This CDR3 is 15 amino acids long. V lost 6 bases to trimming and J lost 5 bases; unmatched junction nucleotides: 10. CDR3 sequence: CASSTRQGLYQPQHF. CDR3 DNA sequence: TGTGCCAGCAGCACAAGACAGGGTCTTTATCAGCCCCAGCATTTT.

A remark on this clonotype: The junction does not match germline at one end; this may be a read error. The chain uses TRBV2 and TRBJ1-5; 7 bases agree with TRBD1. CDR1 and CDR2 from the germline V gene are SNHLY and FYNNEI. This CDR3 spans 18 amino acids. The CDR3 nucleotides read TGTGCCAGCAGTGAGGGGACAGCAGCCCCTCCTAGCAGTCAGCCCCAGCATTTT. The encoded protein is CASSEGTAAPPSSQPQHF.

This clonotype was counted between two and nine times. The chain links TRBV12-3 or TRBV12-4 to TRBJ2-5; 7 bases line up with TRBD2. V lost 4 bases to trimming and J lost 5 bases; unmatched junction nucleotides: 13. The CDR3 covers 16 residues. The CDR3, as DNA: TGTGCCAGCAGTTCGACTAGCCTGGTGGGGGGGGAGACCCAGTACTTC. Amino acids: CASSSTSLVGGETQYF.

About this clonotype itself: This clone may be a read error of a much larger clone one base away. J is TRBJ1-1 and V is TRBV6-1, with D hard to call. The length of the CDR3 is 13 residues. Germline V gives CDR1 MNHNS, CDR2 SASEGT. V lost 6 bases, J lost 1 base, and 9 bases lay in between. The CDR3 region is CASRSDENTEAFF. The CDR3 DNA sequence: TGTGCCAGCAGATCCGACGAGAACACTGAAGCTTTCTTT.

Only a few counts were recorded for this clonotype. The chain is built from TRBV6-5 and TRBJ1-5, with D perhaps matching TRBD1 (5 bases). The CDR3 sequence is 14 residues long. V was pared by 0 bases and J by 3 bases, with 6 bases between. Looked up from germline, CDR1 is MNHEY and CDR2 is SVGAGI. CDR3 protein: CASSYSRDNQPQHF. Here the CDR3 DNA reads TGTGCCAGCAGTTACTCCAGGGACAATCAGCCCCAGCATTTT.

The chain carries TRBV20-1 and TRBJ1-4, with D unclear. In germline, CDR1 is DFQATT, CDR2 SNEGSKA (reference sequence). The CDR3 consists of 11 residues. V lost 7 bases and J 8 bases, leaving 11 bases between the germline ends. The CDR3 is CSGAVLEKLFF. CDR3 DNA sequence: TGCAGTGGGGCAGTATTGGAAAAACTGTTTTTT.